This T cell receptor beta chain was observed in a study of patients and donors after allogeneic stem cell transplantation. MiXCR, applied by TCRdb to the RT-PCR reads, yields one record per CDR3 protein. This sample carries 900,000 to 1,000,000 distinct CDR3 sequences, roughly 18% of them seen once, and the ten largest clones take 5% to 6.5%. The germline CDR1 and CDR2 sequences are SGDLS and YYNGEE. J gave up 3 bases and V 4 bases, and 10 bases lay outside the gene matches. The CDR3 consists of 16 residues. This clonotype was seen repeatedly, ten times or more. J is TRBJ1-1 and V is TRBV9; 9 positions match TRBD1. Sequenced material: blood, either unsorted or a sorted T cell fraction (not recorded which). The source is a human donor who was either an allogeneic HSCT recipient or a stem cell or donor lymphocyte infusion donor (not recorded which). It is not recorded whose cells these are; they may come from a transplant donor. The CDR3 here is CASSLGTGKLDTEAFF. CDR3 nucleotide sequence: TGTGCCAGCAGCCTCGGGACAGGGAAGTTAGACACTGAAGCTTTCTTT.